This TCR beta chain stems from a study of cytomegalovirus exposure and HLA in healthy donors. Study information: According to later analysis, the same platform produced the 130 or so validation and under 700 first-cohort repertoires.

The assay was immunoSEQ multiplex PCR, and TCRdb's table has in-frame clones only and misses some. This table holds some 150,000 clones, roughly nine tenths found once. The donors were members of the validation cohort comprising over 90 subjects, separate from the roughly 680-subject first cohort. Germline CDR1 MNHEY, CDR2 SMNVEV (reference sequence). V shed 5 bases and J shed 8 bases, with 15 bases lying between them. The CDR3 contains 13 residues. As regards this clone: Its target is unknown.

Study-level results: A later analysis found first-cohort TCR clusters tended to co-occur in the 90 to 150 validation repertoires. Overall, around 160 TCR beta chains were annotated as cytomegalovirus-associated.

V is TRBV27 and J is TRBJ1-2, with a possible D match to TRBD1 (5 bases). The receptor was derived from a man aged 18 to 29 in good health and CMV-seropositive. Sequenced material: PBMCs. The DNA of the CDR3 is TGTGCCAGCAGTCGGGGGGACGGGAACGGCTACACCTTC. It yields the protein CASSRGDGNGYTF.